The clone carrying this T cell receptor beta chain appeared many times. The data are from a study of HIV-infected patients and healthy controls. There are 14 residues in the CDR3. CDR1 is DFQATT, CDR2 SNEGSKA, per germline (reference sequence). V lost 6 bases to trimming and J lost 3 bases, with 16 bases between them. TCRdb re-derived calls from the 5' RACE reads in MiXCR, one entry per CDR3 protein. The sample holds around 62,000 distinct CDR3 sequences; around 21% are singletons and the top ten take approximately 1.5%. The receptor comes from a human donor in good health. The chain uses TRBV20-1 and TRBJ2-3; D is perhaps TRBD1 (6 bases). The sequencing input was CD4+ T cells from blood. In nucleotides, the CDR3 is TGCAGTGCCGGGCGGACAGCCAAGACAGATACGCAGTATTTT. This codes for CSAGRTAKTDTQYF.